These 21 T cell receptor beta chains originate from one sample sequenced in a study of T-cell memory formation after mild COVID-19. From the 5' RACE reads, TCRdb called clonotypes with MiXCR, one entry per CDR3 protein. The profile shows 49,000 or so distinct CDR3 sequences, 7.3% of them singletons. The specimen sequenced was PBMCs or a T cell subset sorted from them (not recorded which). These receptors all stem from a young man who had mild COVID-19 (a few samples of this study predate the infection). Cell type and time point are not known.

The genes are TRBV6-5 and TRBJ1-2, with no clear D. The CDR3 has 13 amino acids. Trimming shortened V by 2 bases and J by 7 bases, and 11 bases separated the two germline ends. CDR1 is MNHEY and CDR2 is SVGAGI in the germline V gene. CDR3 amino acids: CASSYGFRGGYTF. The DNA of the CDR3 is TGTGCCAGCAGTTACGGCTTTCGGGGTGGCTACACCTTC.

This clonotype was recorded at least ten times. The chain is built from TRBV12-3 or TRBV12-4 and TRBJ2-2, with 7 bases matching TRBD2. The CDR3 is 14 residues long. After removal of 5 bases from V and 6 bases from J, the junction contained 6 bases not matched to a gene. The CDR3 region has the DNA TGTGCCAGCAGTCGCCGCACTAGCGCCGGGGAGCTGTTTTTT. Protein sequence: CASSRRTSAGELFF.

This clonotype was recorded a few times. This chain joins TRBV18 and TRBJ1-2, with D maybe TRBD1 (5 bases). The CDR3 extends over 14 amino acids. V shed 3 bases and J shed 4 bases, with 12 bases lying between them. Germline-derived CDR1 and CDR2 are KGHSH and LQKENI. CDR3 sequence reads: CASSPDGTTYGYTF. DNA for the CDR3: TGTGCCAGCTCACCGGACGGGACTACCTATGGCTACACCTTC. The variable domain in full, with the rest retrieved from reference TRBV18 and TRBJ1-2, is NAGVMQNPRHLVRRRGQEARLRCSPMKGHSHVYWYRQLPEEGLKFMVYLQKENIIDESGMPKERFSAEFPKEGPSILRIQQVVRGDSAAYFCASSPDGTTYGYTFGSGTRLTVV.

The table lists this clonotype with many counts. The chain uses TRBV20-1 and TRBJ2-3; TRBD2 aligns across 8 bases. The V and J ends lost 0 bases and 5 bases, in that order; junction bases with no gene match: 4. Germline CDR1 and CDR2: DFQATT and SNEGSKA (reference sequence). CDR3 size: 14 residues. CDR3 amino acids: CSARDWLAGDTQYF. The CDR3, as DNA: TGCAGTGCTAGAGATTGGCTAGCGGGAGATACGCAGTATTTT.

This clonotype was counted only a few times. The chain has TRBV11-2 and TRBJ2-2; D remains ambiguous. Per germline, CDR1 SGHAT and CDR2 FQNNGV. The CDR3 covers 16 residues. Trimming left V 0 bases short and J 5 bases short, with 13 bases between. The CDR3 loop reads CASSLDAAAGTGELFF. CDR3 DNA: TGTGCCAGCAGCTTAGATGCTGCGGCTGGGACCGGGGAGCTGTTTTTT.

This clonotype appeared many times. CDR3: CASSLGGAADTQYF. CDR3 DNA: TGCGCCAGCAGCTTGGGAGGGGCCGCAGATACGCAGTATTTT. The chain combines TRBV5-1 with TRBJ2-3, with D possibly called TRBD1 or TRBD2 (5 bases each). CDR3 length: 14 residues. CDR1 and CDR2 from the germline V gene are SGHRS and YFSETQ. Trimming stripped 0 bases from V and 4 bases from J, with 9 bases between.

This clonotype was counted between two and nine times. The gene calls are TRBV5-5 and TRBJ2-1, with a possible D match to TRBD1 (6 bases). Trimming took off 4 bases at V and 3 bases at J, with 11 bases between the two ends. This CDR3 comprises 14 residues. Germline CDR1 SGHKS, CDR2 YYEKEE (reference sequence). The CDR3 is CASSERGFYNEQFF. The CDR3 DNA follows: TGTGCCAGCAGCGAAAGGGGGTTCTACAATGAGCAGTTCTTC.

This clonotype was found a few times. The DNA of the CDR3 is TGTGCCAGCGGGGTAATGGGGGCCGTCTACGAGCAGTACTTC. It specifies CASGVMGAVYEQYF. The chain employs TRBV2 and TRBJ2-7; the D gene is possibly TRBD1 (6 bases). The V and J ends lost 8 bases and 3 bases respectively, with 17 bases between them. The length of the CDR3 is 14 residues. Per the germline V gene, CDR1 is SNHLY and CDR2 is FYNNEI.

In the case of this clonotype: The conserved phenylalanine or tryptophan normally closing the CDR3 is absent here, so this likely arose from a read error. The rearrangement uses TRBV12-3 or TRBV12-4 and TRBJ2-1; tentatively, D is TRBD2 (5 bases). The V end was cut by 1 base, the J end by 0 bases, with 7 bases between. There are 15 residues in the CDR3. For the CDR3, the DNA is TGTGCCAGCAGTTTAGGACTAAGCTCCTACAATGAGCAGTTCTTA. Its translation is CASSLGLSSYNEQFL.

The V and J genes are TRBV4-3 and TRBJ2-7, with a weak D call TRBD2 (5 bases). CDR1 LGHNA and CDR2 YSLEER come from the germline V gene. Trimming cost V 0 bases and J 12 bases, with 18 bases left between them. The CDR3 loop spans 14 amino acids. CDR3 nucleotides: TGCGCCAGCAGCCAAGATCAAGTGAGGGCCCGGCTGTACTTC. The encoded protein is CASSQDQVRARLYF.

This clonotype appeared a few times. The rearrangement joins TRBV7-2 to TRBJ1-2; no reliable D call. Per germline, CDR1 SGHTA and CDR2 FQGNSA. The V end was cut by 5 bases, the J end by 5 bases, with 9 bases between. The CDR3 runs 12 residues. The CDR3, as DNA: TGTGCCAGCAGCCCCCAATCTTATGGCTACACCTTC. This gives the protein CASSPQSYGYTF.

This clonotype appeared many times. V gene TRBV7-3 combines with J gene TRBJ2-2; possibly TRBD1 for D (6 bases). CDR3 length equals 15 residues. Trimming cost V 4 bases and J 5 bases, with 14 bases left between them. CDR1 is SGHTA, CDR2 FQGTGA, per germline. CDR3 bases: TGTGCCAGCAGCTCCACTGCCAGGGGTACCGGGGAGCTGTTTTTT. Amino acids: CASSSTARGTGELFF.

V is TRBV2 and J is TRBJ1-5, with TRBD1 matching over 7 bases. With V trimmed by 7 bases and J by 5 bases, 5 bases remained unmatched. Looked up from germline, CDR1 is SNHLY and CDR2 is FYNNEI. The CDR3 is 13 residues long. CDR3: CASTGQADQPQHF. CDR3 nucleotide sequence: TGTGCCAGCACTGGACAGGCTGATCAGCCCCAGCATTTT. Full variable domain (missing parts from reference TRBV2 and TRBJ1-5): EPEVTQTPSHQVTQMGQEVILRCVPISNHLYFYWYRQILGQKVEFLVSFYNNEISEKSEIFDDQFSVERPDGSNFTLKIRSTKLEDSAMYFCASTGQADQPQHFGDGTRLSIL.

In its sample, this clonotype ranks as medium-sized (0.01 to 0.1%). The V gene is TRBV12-3 or TRBV12-4, the J gene TRBJ2-3; 7 bases fit TRBD1. The CDR3 spans 18 residues. V shed 6 bases and J 0 bases; nucleotides not matched to a gene: 15. The CDR3 bases are TGTGCCAGCAGACAGGAAGAGGTCGGGACAGCTAGCACAGATACGCAGTATTTT. It specifies CASRQEEVGTASTDTQYF.

There are a few counts of this clonotype. Here the CDR3 DNA reads TGTGCCAGCAGCTCAGGTCCTTCCTACGAGCAGTACGTC. Its protein is CASSSGPSYEQYV. The chain uses TRBV11-2 and TRBJ2-7; no clear D gene. Germline V gene sequence: CDR1 SGHAT, CDR2 FQNNGV. The CDR3 is 13 amino acids. Trimming cost V 4 bases and J 1 base, with 8 bases left between them.

The chain couples TRBV4-3 to TRBJ1-5, with D maybe TRBD1 (5 bases). The germline V gene has CDR1 LGHNA and CDR2 YSLEER. This CDR3 contains 15 residues. Trimming left V 0 bases short and J 5 bases short, with 11 bases between. CDR3 residues: CASSQEGDPDQPQHF. CDR3 sequence (DNA): TGCGCCAGCAGCCAAGAAGGGGACCCGGATCAGCCCCAGCATTTT.

There are a few counts of this clonotype. The chain combines TRBV14 with TRBJ2-5, with 12 bases aligning to TRBD1. Per the germline V gene, CDR1 is SGHDN and CDR2 is FVKESK. V dropped 3 bases and J dropped 0; count of bases not matched to a gene: 2. The CDR3 contains 16 residues. This chain's CDR3 is CASSQGTGGYQETQYF. The CDR3 DNA sequence: TGTGCCAGCAGCCAGGGGACAGGGGGCTACCAAGAGACCCAGTACTTC.

A word on this clonotype: A read error may be the cause here, since a much bigger clone is one base away. This chain connects TRBV5-6 to TRBJ2-1; D is possibly TRBD1 or TRBD2 (5 bases each). The germline gives CDR1 SGHDT, CDR2 YYEEEE. The ends were cut back, 6 bases at V and 8 bases at J, with 15 bases in the middle. The CDR3 has 13 amino acids. The CDR3 DNA follows: TGTGCCAGCATCCCGTACCGGGGCTATGAGCAGTTCTTC. Its translation: CASIPYRGYEQFF.

This clonotype came up a few times. J is TRBJ1-3 and V is TRBV4-1; 10 bases map to TRBD1. The CDR3 consists of 15 residues. Trimming at V came to 4 bases and at J to 4 bases, leaving 4 bases not matched to a gene. CDR1 and CDR2 from the germline V gene are MGHRA and YSYEKL. Written as DNA, the CDR3 is TGCGCCAGCAGCCTTGACAGGGGGCACGGAAACACCATATATTTT. This gives the protein CASSLDRGHGNTIYF.

This clonotype came up many times. V and J are TRBV5-1 and TRBJ2-5; 7 bases are a match to TRBD1. Trimming removed 0 bases from V and 2 bases from J; junction bases left unmatched: 4. This CDR3 has 15 residues. The germline gives CDR1 SGHRS, CDR2 YFSETQ. The CDR3 region has the DNA TGCGCCAGCAGCTTGGTGCCGGGACAGCAAGAGACCCAGTACTTC. This codes for CASSLVPGQQETQYF. The full variable domain, its missing parts supplied by reference TRBV5-1 and TRBJ2-5, is KAGVTQTPRYLIKTRGQQVTLSCSPISGHRSVSWYQQTPGQGLQFLFEYFSETQRNKGNFPGRFSGRQFSNSRSEMNVSTLELGDSALYLCASSLVPGQQETQYFGPGTRLLVL.

There are many counts of this clonotype. This rearrangement joins TRBV29-1 to TRBJ1-5, with 8 bases matching TRBD1. Losses at the gene ends were 4 bases for V and 6 bases for J; bases not matched to a gene: 5. Looked up from germline, CDR1 is SQVTM and CDR2 is ANQGSEA. The CDR3 length is 13 residues. The CDR3: CSVGETGVQPQHF. CDR3 DNA sequence: TGCAGCGTTGGGGAGACAGGGGTTCAGCCCCAGCATTTT.